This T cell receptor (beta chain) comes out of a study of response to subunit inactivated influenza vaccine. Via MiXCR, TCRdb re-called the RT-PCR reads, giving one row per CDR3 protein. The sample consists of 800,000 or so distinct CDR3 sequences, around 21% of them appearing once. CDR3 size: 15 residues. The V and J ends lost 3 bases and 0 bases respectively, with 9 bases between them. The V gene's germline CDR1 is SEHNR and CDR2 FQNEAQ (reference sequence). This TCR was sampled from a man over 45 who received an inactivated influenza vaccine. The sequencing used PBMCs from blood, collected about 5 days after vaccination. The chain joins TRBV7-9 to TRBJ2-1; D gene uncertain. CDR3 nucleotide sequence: TGTGCCAGCAGCTTCGATTTAGTCTCCTACAATGAGCAGTTCTTC. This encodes CASSFDLVSYNEQFF.